This passage covers 28 T cell receptor beta chains from one sample sequenced in a study of tissue T cells after allogeneic stem cell transplantation. The method was immunoSEQ multiplex PCR; TCRdb's version includes in-frame clones alone and lacks a portion of them. The sample includes about 6,000 clones, 70% to 80% of them seen just once. The source material was blood, sampled before transplantation. These receptors were collected from a man aged 35-75 years who later had graft-versus-host disease after an allogeneic stem cell transplant.

V gene TRBV6-6 combines with J gene TRBJ1-6, with D maybe TRBD1 (5 bases). CDR1 is MNHNY and CDR2 is SVGAGI in the germline V gene (reference sequence). The CDR3 is 20 residues long. Trimming cost V 6 bases and J 6 bases, with 30 bases left between them. The DNA for the CDR3 is TGTGCCAGCAGCCTCCGGCGGGCAGGGAGGAGTCTGATGGTTAATTCACCCCTCCACTTT. Residues: CASSLRRAGRSLMVNSPLHF.

The chain employs TRBV9 and TRBJ1-6; D uncertain. CDR3 length equals 17 residues. Trimming took 3 bases from V and 1 from J, leaving 14 bases between them. CDR1 and CDR2 from the germline V gene are SGDLS and YYNGEE. CDR3 nucleotides: TGTGCCAGCAGCGCTGACCCCATGGGGTCCTATAATTCACCCCTCCACTTT. It codes for CASSADPMGSYNSPLHF.

The V gene is TRBV6-5, the J gene TRBJ2-1, with 7 bases that match TRBD2. V shed 4 bases and J 12 bases; nucleotides not matched to a gene: 6. The CDR3 spans 12 residues. Germline V gene data show CDR1 as MNHEY and CDR2 as SVGAGI. The DNA of the CDR3 is TGTGCCAGCAGTTTGGGAGGGATTAGGCAGTTCTTC. Translation: CASSLGGIRQFF.

The chain employs TRBV9 and TRBJ2-1; D ambiguous. The CDR3 has 12 residues. Germline lookup yields CDR1 SGDLS and CDR2 YYNGEE. V was cut by 3 bases and J by 0 bases, with 1 base left in between. CDR3 coding DNA: TGTGCCAGCAGCGCCTCCTACAATGAGCAGTTCTTC. This codes for CASSASYNEQFF.

J is TRBJ1-5 and V is TRBV19; 7 nucleotides line up with TRBD1. The CDR3 length is 14 residues. V lost 5 bases and J lost 3; bases outside the gene matches: 4. CDR1 and CDR2 from the germline V gene are LNHDA and SQIVND (reference sequence). The CDR3 spells CASSQTGFNQPQHF. The CDR3 DNA is TGTGCCAGTAGTCAGACAGGGTTCAATCAGCCCCAGCATTTT.

This clone was counted a few times. The gene calls are TRBV19 and TRBJ1-1; no clear D gene. V was pared by 5 bases and J by 1 base, with 8 bases between. This CDR3 is 13 amino acids long. CDR1 and CDR2 from the germline V gene are LNHDA and SQIVND (reference sequence). The CDR3 sequence is CASSYGSNTEAFF. The CDR3 nucleotides read TGTGCCAGTAGTTACGGGTCGAACACTGAAGCTTTCTTT.

The gene calls are TRBV12-5 and TRBJ2-3; 8 bases line up with TRBD1. The CDR3 length is 15 residues. The germline V gene encodes CDR1 LGHNT and CDR2 FRNRAP. Trimming took 6 bases from V and 6 from J; bases not matched to a gene: 11. The CDR3 coding sequence is TGTGCTAGTGGGACAGGGGCAAGGGGGGCTGATACGCAGTATTTT. It specifies CASGTGARGADTQYF.

This clone was counted a single time. The V call is TRBV25-1, the J call TRBJ1-2; D not certain. Trimming cost V 2 bases and J 8 bases, with 6 bases left between them. Looked up from germline, CDR1 is MGHDK and CDR2 is SYGVNS. The CDR3 consists of 11 residues. CDR3 amino acids: CASSEGRGYTF. The CDR3 DNA reads as TGTGCCAGCAGTGAAGGACGAGGCTACACCTTC.

Only one count was recorded for this clone. The chain combines TRBV7-9 with TRBJ2-1; 11 nucleotides align to TRBD2. Germline V CDR1 and CDR2: SEHNR, FQNEAQ (reference sequence). Trimming removed 5 bases from V and 2 bases from J; junction bases left unmatched: 2. The CDR3 has 15 residues. The CDR3 sequence: CASSQGLAAYNEQFF. CDR3 nucleotide sequence: TGTGCCAGCAGCCAGGGACTAGCGGCCTACAATGAGCAGTTCTTC.

The chain is built from TRBV18 and TRBJ2-3; no definite D call. Trimming took off 3 bases at V and 1 base at J, with 8 bases between the two ends. The CDR3 consists of 14 residues. CDR1 and CDR2 (germline): KGHSH, LQKENI. In DNA form, the CDR3 reads TGTGCCAGCTCACCCGAGTCGGGCACAGATACGCAGTATTTT. Translated, it gives CASSPESGTDTQYF.

This sequence joins TRBV7-6 and TRBJ1-1; 12 nucleotides line up with TRBD1. This CDR3 comprises 18 residues. After removal of 4 bases from V and 4 bases from J, the junction contained 13 bases not matched to a gene. CDR1 and CDR2 from the germline V gene are SGHVS and FNYEAQ. CDR3 residues: CASSSSPPGQGAGTEAFF. The CDR3 nucleotides read TGTGCCAGCAGCTCCTCCCCTCCGGGACAGGGGGCAGGCACTGAAGCTTTCTTT.

The CDR3 nucleotides read TGTGCCACCAGTGACTCGAGCGGGGGGCAAGAGACCCAGTACTTC. Its translation is CATSDSSGGQETQYF. The chain joins TRBV24-1 to TRBJ2-5; 9 bases are a match to TRBD2. J gave up 2 bases and V 4 bases, and 4 bases lay outside the gene matches. CDR1 and CDR2 from the germline V gene are KGHDR and SFDVKD. The CDR3 is 15 residues long.

This clone is a singleton in its sample. The rearrangement uses TRBV7-7 and TRBJ2-5; tentatively, D is TRBD1 (6 bases). CDR1 SSHAT and CDR2 FNYEAQ come from the germline V gene (reference sequence). The CDR3 has 15 residues. The ends were cut back, 5 bases at V and 5 bases at J, with 18 bases in the middle. The DNA of the CDR3 is TGTGCCAGCAGCCCTACAGGGACCGGCCTGGAGACCCAGTACTTC. This translates into CASSPTGTGLETQYF.

V is TRBV5-4 and J is TRBJ1-2; D is possibly TRBD1 (6 bases). Germline CDR1 and CDR2: SGHNT and YYREEE (reference sequence). CDR3 length: 15 residues. Trimming left V 0 bases short and J 5 bases short, with 14 bases between. Here the CDR3 reads CASSLEGGLGYGYTF. The CDR3 nucleotides are TGTGCCAGCAGCTTGGAGGGGGGGCTGGGATATGGCTACACCTTC.

The rearrangement uses TRBV19 and TRBJ2-1; 10 bases agree with TRBD2. Germline V gene data show CDR1 as LNHDA and CDR2 as SQIVND (reference sequence). V lost 11 bases, J lost 5 bases, and 12 bases stayed unmatched. The CDR3 length is 15 residues. CDR3 in amino acids: CAASPGLANNNEQFF. Here the CDR3 DNA reads TGTGCCGCATCCCCGGGACTAGCGAATAACAATGAGCAGTTCTTC.

The V gene is TRBV7-8, the J gene TRBJ2-7; unclear D gene. The germline CDR1 and CDR2 sequences are SGHVS and FQNEAQ. V was cut by 3 bases and J by 4 bases, with 7 bases left in between. This CDR3 is built from 12 residues. CDR3 nucleotide sequence: TGTGCCAGCAGCTTCGCCCAGTACGAGCAGTACTTC. Protein product: CASSFAQYEQYF. Variable domain in full (rest from reference TRBV7-8 and TRBJ2-7): GAGVSQSPRYKVAKRGQDVALRCDPISGHVSLFWYQQALGQGPEFLTYFQNEAQLDKSGLPSDRFFAERPEGSVSTLKIQRTQQEDSAVYLCASSFAQYEQYFGPGTRLTVT.

This clone was counted a single time. This sequence joins TRBV19 and TRBJ1-2; 9 bases are a match to TRBD1. The V and J ends lost 5 bases and 11 bases, in that order; junction bases with no gene match: 6. The germline CDR1 and CDR2 sequences are LNHDA and SQIVND (reference sequence). This CDR3 contains 12 residues. CDR3 bases: TGTGCCAGTAGTCCCTCGACAGGGGGTTACACCTTC. Translated, it gives CASSPSTGGYTF.

The chain is built from TRBV11-3 and TRBJ2-5; D may be TRBD1 (6 bases). The CDR3 has 13 residues. Trimming left V 3 bases short and J 5 bases short, with 10 bases between. Germline V lookup: CDR1 SGHNT, CDR2 YENEEA. DNA of the CDR3: TGTGCCAGCAGCTTTTGGGGGCCTGAGACCCAGTACTTC. Its translation: CASSFWGPETQYF.

This sequence joins TRBV4-1 and TRBJ2-1; possible D gene TRBD2, 7 bases. CDR3 length: 15 amino acids. Germline loops: CDR1 MGHRA, CDR2 YSYEKL. Trimming shortened V by 0 bases and J by 2 bases, and 8 bases separated the two germline ends. This CDR3 is CASSQEGGPYNEQFF. The CDR3, as DNA: TGCGCCAGCAGCCAAGAGGGGGGGCCCTACAATGAGCAGTTCTTC.

The chain employs TRBV11-2 and TRBJ1-2, with TRBD1 identical over 9 bases. This CDR3 region has 13 residues. Germline V gene sequence: CDR1 SGHAT, CDR2 FQNNGV. Trimming removed 3 bases from V and 6 bases from J; junction bases left unmatched: 2. The CDR3: CASSLDRGNGYTF. CDR3 coding DNA: TGTGCCAGCAGCTTGGACAGGGGCAATGGCTACACCTTC.

V is TRBV4-1 and J is TRBJ1-1; no firm D call. Trimming shortened V by 0 bases and J by 1 base, and 6 bases separated the two germline ends. CDR3 length: 14 amino acids. CDR1 is MGHRA and CDR2 is YSYEKL in the germline V gene. Here the CDR3 reads CASSQDGSNTEAFF. The CDR3 DNA reads as TGCGCCAGCAGCCAAGATGGGTCGAACACTGAAGCTTTCTTT.

The chain employs TRBV27 and TRBJ1-5; D ambiguous. Per the germline V gene, CDR1 is MNHEY and CDR2 is SMNVEV (reference sequence). The ends were cut back, 2 bases at V and 0 bases at J, with 17 bases in the middle. The CDR3 is 18 residues long. This CDR3 reads CASSLVPPTAYSNQPQHF. The CDR3 DNA is TGTGCCAGCAGTTTAGTTCCCCCGACCGCTTATAGCAATCAGCCCCAGCATTTT.

This rearrangement joins TRBV13 to TRBJ2-5, with 14 bases lining up with TRBD2. J was trimmed by 2 bases and V by 5 bases; bases with no gene match: 4. Per germline, CDR1 PRHDT and CDR2 FYEKMQ (reference sequence). CDR3 length equals 16 residues. CDR3 region: CASSTGLAGGQETQYF. CDR3 bases: TGTGCCAGCAGCACCGGACTAGCGGGGGGTCAAGAGACCCAGTACTTC.

The chain is built from TRBV10-1 and TRBJ2-2, with a tentative D call TRBD2 (6 bases). V dropped 6 bases and J dropped 15 bases, with 20 bases sitting between them. In germline, CDR1 is WNHNN, CDR2 SYGVQD (reference sequence). This CDR3 region has 13 residues. The CDR3 nucleotides read TGCGCCAGCAGCGATGCCGGGAGCAGGATGATGTTTTTT. The encoded protein is CASSDAGSRMMFF.

The rearrangement joins TRBV19 to TRBJ1-2; 10 nucleotides line up with TRBD1. Per the germline V gene, CDR1 is LNHDA and CDR2 is SQIVND (reference sequence). V trimming: 4 bases; J trimming: 3 bases; junction bases outside the gene matches: 8. This CDR3 spans 16 amino acids. The CDR3 here is CASSTISGTGDYGYTF. The DNA of the CDR3 is TGTGCCAGTAGTACGATATCCGGGACAGGGGACTATGGCTACACCTTC.

This clone appeared a single time. The chain carries TRBV28 and TRBJ1-1, with D maybe TRBD1 (6 bases). The CDR3 contains 12 residues. Trimming cost V 10 bases and J 2 bases, with 11 bases left between them. Germline lookup yields CDR1 MDHEN and CDR2 SYDVKM. The DNA for the CDR3 is TGTGCCACCAACAGGGTAAACACTGAAGCTTTCTTT. Translated: CATNRVNTEAFF.

This chain connects TRBV11-2 to TRBJ1-1, with D possibly matching TRBD1 (5 bases). CDR3 length: 15 amino acids. The germline gives CDR1 SGHAT, CDR2 FQNNGV. Trimming took 4 bases from V and 2 from J, leaving 14 bases between them. The chain's CDR3 is CASSYSGDGNTEAFF. CDR3 coding DNA: TGTGCCAGCAGCTATAGCGGGGACGGAAACACTGAAGCTTTCTTT.

This clone has a handful of counts. The chain links TRBV4-2 to TRBJ2-5; 8 nucleotides align to TRBD2. V dropped 1 base and J dropped 5; count of bases not matched to a gene: 12. CDR3 length equals 17 residues. Germline assignment: CDR1 LGHNA and CDR2 YNFKEQ. The CDR3 spells CASSQVGGGPAGETQYF. The CDR3 nucleotides read TGTGCCAGCAGCCAAGTAGGCGGGGGGCCCGCCGGGGAGACCCAGTACTTC.